The T cell receptor (beta chain) under discussion was sequenced for a study of PD-L1 blockade in urothelial cancer (dated by TCRdb to the late 2010s). In the study overall: Every patient began therapy in about 2014 and was given atezolizumab 1,200 mg intravenously every 3 weeks. Blood samples were analyzed at 3 weeks after treatment start (second dose) and at 6 weeks after treatment start. Under ten patients reached durable clinical benefit, while 15 to 25 patients did not. Patients had an ECOG performance status of 0 or 1 and had received between 0 and 3 prior chemotherapy regimens. Durable clinical benefit was defined as progression-free survival longer than 6 months, and TCR features were also tested against progression-free and overall survival. Blood samples gave a median of approximately 150,000 T cells and 80,000 or so unique TCRs, with a median clonality of approximately 0.08. About nine tenths of the roughly 29 patients were males with bladder-origin urothelial cancer, and about 65% of the roughly 30 reported a prior smoking history. Whole exome sequencing and RNA sequencing of pretreatment tumors were performed alongside TCR sequencing in the same patients. Twenty-nine patients had pretreatment blood TCR-seq, 24 had at least one posttreatment blood collection, and 24 had tumor TCR-seq. Pretreatment tumor samples, along with matched peripheral blood serially collected before and after atezolizumab treatment, were subjected to TCR sequencing. The study, an exploratory multi-omic analysis, examined somatic, immune and clinical correlates of response to PD-L1 blockade with atezolizumab in urothelial cancer.

Reading the germline V gene gives CDR1 MNHEY and CDR2 SVGAGI. The V end loses 2 bases and the J end loses 6 bases, and a stretch of 17 bases separates them. Including the terminal cysteine and phenylalanine, the CDR3 comprises 15 residues. The kept DNA is CDR3 alone, 45 bases in frame from the first base. Comments on this clone: The antigen it binds to is not known. Base qualities are not at hand, and no much larger clone is one base apart.

The paper as a whole reports these results and caveats: Among patients with durable benefit, tumor-associated TCR clones showed greater expansion in peripheral blood 3 weeks after treatment started (n ≈ 21, p = 0.022). A pretreatment peripheral blood TCR clonality below the median was linked to improved progression-free and overall survival. Small sample size (n ≈ 30) and many exploratory analyses mean the results are intended to be hypothesis-generating.

Synthetic TCR analog templates were spiked into each PCR to estimate absolute template abundance from read counts. TCRbeta CDR3 regions were amplified from genomic DNA with bias-controlled V and J gene primers using the immunoSEQ assay. Rearranged TCRbeta segments were sequenced at approximately 20X coverage. On the study's bioinformatics: Sequencing errors were corrected by clustering and CDR3s were annotated against IMGT to assign V, D and J genes. Only productive TCRbeta rearrangements were used in downstream analyses, excluding out-of-frame or stop-codon sequences. Clonality was computed as one minus Shannon entropy normalized by the log of the number of unique productive sequences. Clones differing between time points or between blood and tumor were identified by Fisher's exact test with Benjamini-Hochberg correction at adjusted p below 0.01. The clones in this table, taken by TCRdb from immuneACCESS, are in-frame only. Not every clone is retained; where verified, under half of the shortfall comes from an unresolved V gene, and the cause of the rest is unknown. V and J calls and clone size follow that table, whereas D and trimming were derived from the DNA. Within this sample are 95,000 or so clones, with around nine tenths of them counted one time only. 2% of the sample comes from the top ten.

In the paper's terms, the time point label means: pretreatment peripheral blood. A total of around 30 patients with locally advanced or metastatic urothelial carcinoma, treated at Memorial Sloan Kettering on a trial protocol, made up the cohort. Peripheral blood mononuclear cells were collected pretreatment and during treatment, with between 1 and 8 total time points obtained per patient. The Qiagen DNeasy Blood extraction kit was used to purify genomic DNA from total PBMCs and from tumor samples. PBMCs were collected pretreatment and during treatment, and were isolated and stored as previously described.

This receptor was obtained from a man between 60 and 75 years old with urothelial cancer. The input for sequencing was PBMCs, taken around atezolizumab (anti-PD-L1) treatment. The V and J segments used are TRBV6-5 and TRBJ2-7; the D gene is perhaps TRBD2, from 7 matching bases. The CDR3 protein sequence reads: CASSYGGGGGREQYF. The nucleotide sequence reads as follows: TGTGCCAGCAGTTACGGGGGGGGCGGTGGACGCGAGCAGTACTTC.